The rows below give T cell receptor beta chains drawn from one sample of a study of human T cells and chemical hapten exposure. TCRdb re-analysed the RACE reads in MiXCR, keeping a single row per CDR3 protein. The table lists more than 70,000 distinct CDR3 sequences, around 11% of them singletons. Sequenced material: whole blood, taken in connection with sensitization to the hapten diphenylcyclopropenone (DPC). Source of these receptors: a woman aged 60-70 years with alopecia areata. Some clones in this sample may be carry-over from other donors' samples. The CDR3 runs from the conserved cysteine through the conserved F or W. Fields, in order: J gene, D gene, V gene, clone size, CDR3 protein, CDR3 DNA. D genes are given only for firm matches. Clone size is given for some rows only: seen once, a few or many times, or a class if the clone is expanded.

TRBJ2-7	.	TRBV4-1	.	CASSQDLQAGEQYF	TGCGCCAGCAGCCAAGATCTCCAAGCGGGCGAGCAGTACTTC
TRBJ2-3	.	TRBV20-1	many	CSASPQAGATDTQYF	TGCAGTGCTAGTCCCCAGGCGGGGGCCACAGATACGCAGTATTTT
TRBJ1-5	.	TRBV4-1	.	CASNQTSPTGSNQPQHF	TGCGCCAGCAACCAAACCAGTCCCACAGGGAGCAATCAGCCCCAGCATTTT
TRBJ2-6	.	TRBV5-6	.	CASSFPGFGANVLTF	TGTGCCAGCAGCTTTCCCGGTTTTGGGGCCAACGTCCTGACTTTC
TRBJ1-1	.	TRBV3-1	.	CASSHGDWTEAFF	TGTGCCAGCAGCCATGGTGATTGGACTGAAGCTTTCTTT
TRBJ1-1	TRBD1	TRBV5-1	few	CASSLLTGMNTEAFF	TGCGCCAGCAGCCTCCTGACAGGGATGAACACTGAAGCTTTCTTT
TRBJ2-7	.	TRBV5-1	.	CASSISYEQYF	TGCGCCAGCAGCATTAGCTACGAGCAGTACTTC
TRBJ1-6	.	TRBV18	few	CASRAAYNSPLHF	TGTGCCAGCCGGGCCGCTTATAATTCACCCCTCCACTTT
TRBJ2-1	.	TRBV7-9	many	CASSLTDPSYNEQFF	TGTGCCAGCAGCCTGACAGACCCCTCCTACAATGAGCAGTTCTTC
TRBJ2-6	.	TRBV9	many	CASSHDHGANVLTF	TGTGCCAGCAGCCACGATCACGGGGCCAACGTCCTGACTTTC
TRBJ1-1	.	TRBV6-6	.	CASSSTLTTPFEAFF	TGTGCCAGCAGTTCCACGCTTACGACACCCTTTGAAGCTTTCTTT
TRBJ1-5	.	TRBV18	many	CASSRQASQGGDQPQHF	TGTGCCAGCTCACGTCAAGCCTCGCAGGGCGGCGATCAGCCCCAGCATTTT
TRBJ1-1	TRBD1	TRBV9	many	CASTQGSDTEAFF	TGTGCCAGCACACAGGGGTCAGACACTGAAGCTTTCTTT
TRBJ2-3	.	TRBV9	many	CASSPTDSTSTDTQYF	TGTGCCAGCAGCCCCACGGACTCTACTAGCACAGATACGCAGTATTTT
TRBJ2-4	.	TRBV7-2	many	CASSFFGENIQYF	TGTGCCAGCAGCTTTTTCGGAGAAAACATTCAGTACTTC
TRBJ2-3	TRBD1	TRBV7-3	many	CASSSTGAYLGTDTQYF	TGTGCCAGCAGCTCGACAGGGGCCTATCTCGGCACAGATACGCAGTATTTT
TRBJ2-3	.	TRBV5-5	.	CASSLASRGSHPDTQYF	TGTGCCAGCAGCTTGGCCAGCCGAGGGTCCCACCCAGATACGCAGTATTTT
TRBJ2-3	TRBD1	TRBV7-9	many	CASSWDRGDTQYF	TGTGCCAGCAGCTGGGACAGGGGTGATACGCAGTATTTT
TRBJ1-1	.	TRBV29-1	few	CSVASPLNTEAFF	TGCAGCGTTGCCTCGCCCCTCAACACTGAAGCTTTCTTT
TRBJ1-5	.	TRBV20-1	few	CSAALLNQPQHF	TGCAGTGCCGCTCTCCTAAATCAGCCCCAGCATTTT
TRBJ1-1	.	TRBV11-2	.	CASSLDGNAEAFF	TGTGCCAGCAGCTTAGACGGTAACGCTGAAGCTTTCTTT
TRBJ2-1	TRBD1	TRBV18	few	CASSPSGGEQFF	TGTGCCAGCTCACCGTCAGGGGGTGAGCAGTTCTTC
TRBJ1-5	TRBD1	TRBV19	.	CASSMDRDQPQHF	TGTGCCAGTAGTATGGACAGGGATCAGCCCCAGCATTTT
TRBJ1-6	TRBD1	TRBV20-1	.	CSAARDRASPLHF	TGCAGTGCTGCACGGGACAGGGCTTCACCCCTCCACTTT
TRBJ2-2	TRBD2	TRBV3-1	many	CASSQELSLAGNPNTGELFF	TGTGCCAGCAGCCAAGAGTTGAGCCTAGCGGGGAATCCGAACACCGGGGAGCTGTTTTTT
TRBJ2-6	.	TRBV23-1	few	CASYPGGQADSGANVLTF	TGCGCCAGCTATCCCGGAGGGCAGGCGGACTCTGGGGCCAACGTCCTGACTTTC
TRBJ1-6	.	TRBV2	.	CASHDSRGANSPLHF	TGTGCCAGTCATGACAGTAGAGGTGCCAATTCACCCCTCCACTTT
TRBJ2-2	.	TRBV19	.	CASSMRRGPNTGELFF	TGTGCCAGTAGTATGCGGAGGGGACCGAACACCGGGGAGCTGTTTTTT
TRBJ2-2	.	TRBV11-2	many	CASSLFPGTTRTGELFF	TGTGCCAGCAGCTTATTCCCAGGGACCACGAGAACCGGGGAGCTGTTTTTT
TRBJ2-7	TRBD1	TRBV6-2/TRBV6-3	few	CASLGQGGSYEQYF	TGTGCCAGCCTGGGACAGGGAGGCTCCTACGAGCAGTACTTC
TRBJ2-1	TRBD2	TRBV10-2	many	CATRRGGQIAEQFF	TGCGCCACCCGGCGGGGGGGCCAAATTGCTGAGCAGTTCTTC
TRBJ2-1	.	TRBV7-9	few	CATLPEEQFF	TGTGCCACTCTGCCCGAAGAGCAGTTCTTC
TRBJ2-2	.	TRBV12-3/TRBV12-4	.	CASSLMGRSGELFF	TGTGCCAGCAGTTTAATGGGCAGATCCGGGGAGCTGTTTTTT
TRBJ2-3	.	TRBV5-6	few	CASSFLLTDTQYF	TGTGCCAGCAGCTTTTTACTCACAGATACGCAGTATTTT
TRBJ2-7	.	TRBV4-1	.	CAAGGPYEQYF	TGCGCCGCGGGCGGGCCCTACGAGCAGTACTTC
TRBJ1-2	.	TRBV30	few	CAWSVISEGYTF	TGTGCCTGGAGTGTAATTTCCGAGGGCTACACCTTC
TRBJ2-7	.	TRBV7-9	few	CASSRDRYEQYF	TGTGCCAGCAGCCGGGATAGGTACGAGCAGTACTTC
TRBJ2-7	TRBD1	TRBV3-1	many	CASSPGTGTGEQYF	TGTGCCAGCAGCCCCGGGACAGGGACGGGGGAGCAGTACTTC
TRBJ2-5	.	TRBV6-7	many	CASSPQTRQETQYF	TGTGCCAGCAGTCCCCAAACAAGACAAGAGACCCAGTACTTC
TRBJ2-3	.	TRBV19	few	CASSMFAFADTQYF	TGTGCCAGTAGTATGTTCGCGTTTGCAGATACGCAGTATTTT
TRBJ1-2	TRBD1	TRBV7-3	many	CASSRTGTGGTRTDGYTF	TGTGCCAGCAGCCGGACCGGGACAGGGGGCACCCGCACAGATGGCTACACCTTC
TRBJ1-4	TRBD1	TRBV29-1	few	CSAETGTTTNEKLFF	TGCAGCGCGGAGACAGGGACTACAACTAATGAAAAACTGTTTTTT
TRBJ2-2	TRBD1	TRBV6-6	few	CASIQHRDSTGELFF	TGTGCCAGCATCCAACACCGGGACAGCACCGGGGAGCTGTTTTTT
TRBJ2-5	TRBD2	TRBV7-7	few	CASSPSGGAGQETQYF	TGTGCTAGCAGCCCCAGCGGGGGGGCAGGACAAGAGACCCAGTACTTC
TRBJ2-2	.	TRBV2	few	CASTPEGELFF	TGTGCCAGCACCCCGGAAGGGGAGCTGTTTTTT
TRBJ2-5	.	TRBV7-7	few	CASSLVLQETQYF	TGTGCTAGCAGCTTAGTTCTTCAAGAGACCCAGTACTTC
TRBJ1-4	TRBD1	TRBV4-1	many	CASSQVITQGARGGEKLFF	TGCGCCAGCAGCCAAGTAATAACCCAGGGGGCGCGAGGTGGTGAAAAACTGTTTTTT
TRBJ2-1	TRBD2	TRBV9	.	CASSVAGGETNEQFF	TGTGCCAGCAGCGTAGCCGGGGGGGAGACCAATGAGCAGTTCTTC
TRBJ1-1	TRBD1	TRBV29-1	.	CSAGQGLTEAFF	TGCAGCGCTGGACAGGGCTTGACTGAAGCTTTCTTT
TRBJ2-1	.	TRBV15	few	CATSGRDFSYNEQFF	TGTGCCACCAGCGGCCGGGACTTCTCCTACAATGAGCAGTTCTTC
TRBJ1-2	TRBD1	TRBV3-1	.	CASSQHGQGSNYGYTF	TGTGCCAGCAGCCAACATGGACAGGGGTCTAACTATGGCTACACCTTC
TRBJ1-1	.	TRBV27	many	CASSFYSNTEAFF	TGTGCCAGCAGTTTTTACTCTAACACTGAAGCTTTCTTT
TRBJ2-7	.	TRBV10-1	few	CASSGPSYEQYF	TGCGCCAGCAGTGGGCCATCCTACGAGCAGTACTTC
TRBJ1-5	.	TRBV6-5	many	CASSYEGYGQPQHF	TGTGCCAGCAGTTACGAGGGGTATGGGCAGCCCCAGCATTTT
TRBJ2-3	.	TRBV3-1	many	CASSPQPHAYGGATEDTQYF	TGTGCCAGCAGCCCACAGCCCCACGCGTATGGGGGCGCGACCGAAGATACGCAGTATTTT
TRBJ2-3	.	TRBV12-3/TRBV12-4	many	CASTRDTTDTQYF	TGTGCCAGCACCCGGGACACCACAGATACGCAGTATTTT
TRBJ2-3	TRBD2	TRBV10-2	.	CASRLAGGDGTDTQYF	TGCGCCAGCAGGCTAGCGGGGGGAGATGGGACAGATACGCAGTATTTT